A single T cell receptor (beta chain) is shown here with its context. The entry originates in a study of blood T cell repertoires in COVID-19. Overall study context: Sites across the United States, Italy and Spain contributed samples from acute and convalescent COVID-19. PBMCs, B-cell-depleted T cells, or T cells provided the cDNA or gDNA that made up the material.

Source study methods: From reference gene primer amplification, estimates of nucleated cell counts were derived. Sequencing used immunoSEQ multiplex PCR; TCRdb keeps in-frame clones, though not all of them. That table supplies the V and J calls and clone size; D and trimming were determined from the DNA. Among about 160,000 clones listed, approximately 91% were seen once. Trimming took 1 base from V and 5 from J, leaving 12 bases between them. The CDR3 has 15 residues. In germline, CDR1 is MNHEY, CDR2 SMNVEV (reference sequence). Sequenced: peripheral blood. This receptor was identified in a man younger than 35 with acute or convalescent COVID-19. The gene calls are TRBV27 and TRBJ1-5; D unclear. The CDR3 sequence: CASSLYEGTDQPQHF. The CDR3 coding sequence is TGTGCCAGCAGTTTATACGAGGGTACGGATCAGCCCCAGCATTTT.